This TCR beta chain emerged from a study of shared clonotypes between healthy human individuals (dated by TCRdb to 2018 to 2020). About the investigation overall: A couple of women and a few men aged 18 to 49 years were included in the cohort. To estimate repertoire size and how much clonotypes are shared between individuals, the study performed deep sequencing of blood TCR repertoires from roughly five healthy adults. Each donor's leukapheresis produced roughly between about 0.8 and 8.9 billion PBMCs. Libraries were prepared and TCR repertoires were sequenced by different laboratories using diverse techniques, in order to increase sequencing depth and limit assay-specific biases. For each donor, three plates each were used for CD4 naive and CD4 memory, two plates were used for CD8 naive, and one plate was used for CD8 memory.

In the case of this clone: The clone's antigen remains unknown. There are no base qualities to consult, and no much larger clone falls within one base.

The donors were healthy, HIV-negative adults who had no recently reported acute infections or vaccinations. Only Caucasian adults living in Nashville, Tennessee, USA were represented among the donors. CD4+ T cells were enriched by magnetic negative selection; naive cells were then positively selected on CD45RA, and the negative fraction formed the memory subset. Blood was collected by leukapheresis, and PBMCs were isolated by Ficoll-Histopaque density gradient centrifugation and then cryopreserved in liquid nitrogen vapor phase. Purity and quantity of every magnetically sorted T cell population were checked by analytical flow cytometry. Genomic DNA was isolated from every sorted fraction and measured by UV absorbance on a Nanodrop 2000c. The germline V gene yields MNHEY for CDR1 and SVGAGI for CDR2. V is clipped by 4 bases and J by 3 bases, and the sequence between their germline boundaries is 17 bases long. Measured from the cysteine to the phenylalanine, the CDR3 is 16 residues long. Just the 48-base CDR3 DNA is kept, in frame starting at base 1.

Using the deep immunoSEQ assay, multiplex PCR amplified TCR CDR3 regions from genomic DNA. Genomic DNA extracted from each cell subset was distributed evenly over all wells of several immunoSEQ 96-well plates, and each plate served as one replicate. For sorted subsets, 150 to 250 ng genomic DNA, equal to about 30,000 T cell genomes, was loaded into each replicate PCR. Purified libraries were quantified with a Qubit 3.0 fluorometer, sized on a Bioanalyzer 2100, and re-quantified with the KAPA Library Quantification kit. Every immunoSEQ 96-well plate was sequenced on a separate single-read 150-cycle Illumina NextSeq 550 flow cell. From the authors' description of their analysis: Because only junctional sequences without quality scores were contained in the immunoSEQ output, filtering matching that applied to full-length reads could not be performed. Sequences were annotated with PyIR, a Python wrapper for IgBLAST v1.9, and V/J genes and CDR3 were assigned using IMGT germline references. Any read was removed if the V/J assignment was weak (E-value above 1e-6), the CDR3 was missing, or the read contained stop codons, out-of-frame junctions, or ambiguous translated residues. V3J clonotypes were defined as sequences sharing the same inferred V gene, J gene, and CDR3 amino acid sequence. To compute the percentage overlap between repertoires, the number of shared unique clonotypes was divided by the size of the smaller repertoire. Richness of each repertoire was evaluated using RTK rarefaction, the Chao1 estimator, and Recon v2.1 estimates of unobserved clonotypes. Generation probabilities were computed with OLGA for all TCRbeta clonotypes obtained by the gDNA method from a few donors. In TCRdb, the immuneACCESS table is reduced to in-frame sequences with V and J assigned. These tables do not hold every clone; where another copy was compared, an unresolved V gene accounts for under half, and the others remain unexplained. V and J calls and clone size follow that table, whereas D and trimming were derived from the DNA. The sample profile shows under 850,000 clones; around 77% of them were found once. Under 2% of the sample comes from the top ten.

The research as a whole found: Clonotypes shared by all four sorted-subset donors showed higher generation probabilities than non-shared clonotypes. Pairwise subsampling indicated that sequencing depth was expected to affect the degree of clonotype sharing among donors. Because the study included only a small number of donors, the genetic and exposure-history diversity represented was limited. About 4.5% of naive CD4, roughly 3.6% of naive CD8, roughly 2.5% of memory CD4, and around 0.42% of memory CD8 clonotypes were shared across several donors. Sampling was restricted to blood, and TCR repertoires in tissue are likely to differ from TCR repertoires in blood. Even with the large sequencing depth, rarefaction of the sorted-subset datasets indicated that sequencing was incomplete. Naive subsets generally had larger estimated clonotype richness than memory subsets.

This TCR came from a woman aged 25 to 39 in good health. The specimen sequenced was memory CD4+ T cells sorted from blood. What the cell subset or site label conveys for this sample: CD45RA-negative fraction. The chain was built from TRBV6-5 and TRBJ2-3; perhaps TRBD1 is the D gene, with 5 bases matching. CDR3 reads: CASSSPLGHGTDTQYF. The DNA reads TGTGCCAGCAGTTCCCCGTTGGGGCACGGTACAGATACGCAGTATTTT.